These T cell receptor beta chains were read from a single sample in a study of blood T cell repertoires in COVID-19. Only in-frame clones appear in the TCRdb table, and some are missing; sequencing was by immunoSEQ multiplex PCR. The sample yields about 200,000 clones, about 86% seen once. What was sequenced was peripheral blood. The source of these receptors is a woman between 65 and 79 years old with acute or convalescent COVID-19. Both conserved end residues are part of each CDR3. The order of the fields is V gene, J gene, D gene, CDR3 length, clone size, CDR3 protein, CDR3 DNA. The D gene is left open where the match is weak. Where a row states a size, it is once, few, many or the class of an expanded clone; other rows omit it.

>TRBV3-1/TRBV3-2|TRBJ2-7|NA|15|NA
CASSHGVSTLYEQYF
TGTGCCAGCAGCCACGGGGTTAGCACTCTCTACGAGCAGTACTTC
>TRBV7-8|TRBJ1-2|NA|11|NA
CASSIGAAYTF
TGTGCCAGCAGCATTGGGGCAGCCTACACCTTC
>TRBV7-2|TRBJ2-7|NA|16|NA
CASSRRVSAQLYEQYF
TGTGCCAGCAGCCGCCGGGTCTCGGCCCAACTCTACGAGCAGTACTTC
>TRBV11-2|TRBJ1-1|TRBD1|15|NA
CASSVYRGPNTEAFF
TGTGCCAGCAGCGTCTACAGGGGGCCGAACACTGAAGCTTTCTTT
>TRBV18|TRBJ1-1|NA|13|NA
CASSPNLDTEAFF
TGTGCCAGCTCACCAAACTTGGACACTGAAGCTTTCTTT
>TRBV5-1|TRBJ2-4|NA|17|NA
CASSPLLQGLAKNIQYF
TGCGCCAGCAGCCCTTTACTTCAAGGACTAGCCAAAAACATTCAGTACTTC
>TRBV18|TRBJ1-1|NA|15|NA
CASSPNEALISEAFF
TGTGCCAGCTCACCAAATGAGGCCCTGATTAGTGAAGCTTTCTTT
>TRBV24-1|TRBJ2-5|TRBD1|13|NA
CATSDHRGETQYF
TGTGCCACCAGTGACCACAGGGGAGAGACCCAGTACTTC
>TRBV7-9|TRBJ1-2|TRBD1|14|NA
CASSRTGGNYGYTF
TGTGCCAGCAGCCGGACAGGCGGCAACTATGGCTACACCTTC
>TRBV3-1/TRBV3-2|TRBJ2-1|NA|13|once
CASSKLGGEGPFF
TGTGCCAGCAGCAAACTCGGCGGGGAAGGCCCGTTCTTC
>TRBV19|TRBJ2-3|NA|15|NA
CASSWGLTSRDTQYF
TGTGCCAGTAGTTGGGGACTGACAAGCAGAGATACGCAGTATTTT
>TRBV27|TRBJ2-4|NA|14|NA
CASSLRVPLNIQYF
TGTGCCAGCAGTTTACGGGTTCCCCTAAACATTCAGTACTTC
>TRBV19|TRBJ1-1|NA|14|NA
CASTTDSYYTEAFF
TGTGCCAGTACCACCGACAGCTACTACACTGAAGCTTTCTTT
>TRBV19|TRBJ2-1|NA|13|NA
CASRGQGNLARLF
TGTGCCAGTAGAGGCCAGGGCAACCTCGCAAGGCTCTTC
>TRBV18|TRBJ1-2|TRBD1|14|NA
CASSPLQGASGYTF
TGTGCCAGCTCACCTCTACAGGGGGCAAGTGGCTACACCTTC
>TRBV19|TRBJ2-7|NA|14|once
CASSILGPGGEQYF
TGTGCCAGTAGTATACTAGGTCCTGGCGGGGAGCAGTACTTC
>TRBV5-4|TRBJ2-7|NA|16|NA
CASSLGAAGSSYEQYF
TGTGCCAGCAGCTTGGGAGCCGCCGGGAGCTCCTACGAGCAGTACTTC
>TRBV5-4|TRBJ2-7|NA|16|NA
CASSLGLRRVDYEQYF
TGTGCCAGCAGCTTGGGGCTCCGGCGGGTGGACTACGAGCAGTACTTC
>TRBV5-1|TRBJ1-2|NA|15|NA
CASSPYPDSTYGYTF
TGCGCCAGCAGCCCCTACCCTGACTCCACCTATGGCTACACCTTC
>TRBV5-4|TRBJ1-3|TRBD1|15|NA
CASSRDTGAGNTIYF
TGTGCCAGCAGCCGAGATACAGGGGCTGGAAACACCATATATTTT
>TRBV5-5|TRBJ1-2|NA|16|NA
CASSREGGVINYGYTF
TGTGCCAGCAGCCGCGAAGGGGGGGTAATCAACTATGGCTACACCTTC
>TRBV5-1|TRBJ2-7|NA|14|few
CASSLRGPPYEQYF
TGCGCCAGCAGCTTGAGGGGTCCCCCTTACGAGCAGTACTTC
>TRBV3-1/TRBV3-2|TRBJ1-2|NA|13|once
CASSWLGGYGYTF
TGTGCCAGCAGCTGGCTGGGGGGCTATGGCTACACCTTC
>TRBV18|TRBJ2-3|NA|15|NA
CASSPPGLSTDTQYF
TGTGCCAGCTCACCGCCAGGCCTTAGCACAGATACGCAGTATTTT
>TRBV11-3|TRBJ2-7|TRBD2|17|NA
CASSSGTSGIGSYEQYF
TGTGCCAGCAGCTCCGGGACTAGCGGGATTGGTTCCTACGAGCAGTACTTC
>TRBV7-8|TRBJ1-1|NA|13|NA
CASSLRPNTEAFF
TGTGCCAGCAGCTTACGTCCTAACACTGAAGCTTTCTTT
>TRBV14|TRBJ2-5|TRBD2|17|NA
CASSQGRTSGNLETQYF
TGTGCCAGCAGCCAAGGCAGGACTAGCGGGAATTTGGAGACCCAGTACTTC
>TRBV27|TRBJ1-4|NA|14|NA
CASGLGVTNEKLFF
TGTGCCAGCGGACTAGGGGTTACTAATGAAAAACTGTTTTTT
>TRBV19|TRBJ1-6|NA|13|NA
CASTERGNSPLHF
TGTGCCAGTACCGAGCGGGGAAATTCACCCCTCCACTTT
>TRBV19|TRBJ1-4|TRBD1|15|NA
CASIEQGAPREKLFF
TGTGCCAGTATTGAACAGGGGGCGCCCCGAGAAAAACTGTTTTTT
>TRBV5-4|TRBJ2-2|TRBD2|18|NA
CASSLGGLAGEETGELFF
TGTGCCAGCAGCTTGGGAGGACTAGCGGGAGAGGAAACCGGGGAGCTGTTTTTT
>TRBV12-3/TRBV12-4|TRBJ1-6|NA|13|NA
CASSLLYNSPLHF
TGTGCCAGCAGTTTACTCTATAATTCACCCCTCCACTTT
>TRBV28|TRBJ2-7|NA|15|NA
CASLGNEGFSYEQYF
TGTGCCAGCCTCGGTAACGAGGGCTTCTCCTACGAGCAGTACTTC